Shown below are 16 T cell receptor beta chains from a single sample sequenced in a study of blood T cell repertoires in COVID-19. Profiled with immunoSEQ multiplex PCR; TCRdb holds only in-frame clones, not every one. The sample consists of roughly 160,000 clones, roughly 84% of them appearing once. Sequencing was carried out using peripheral blood. The receptors come from a man aged 80 or over with COVID-19, enrolled during active disease.

The chain links TRBV7-8 to TRBJ1-1; 9 nucleotides agree with TRBD1. Per the germline V gene, CDR1 is SGHVS and CDR2 is FQNEAQ. J lost 10 bases, V lost 5 bases, and 17 bases had no gene match. This CDR3 has 16 amino acids. As DNA, the CDR3 is TGTGCCAGCAGCGAGGATGTCTGGGGACAGGGAGGAGGAGCTTTCTTT. It translates to CASSEDVWGQGGGAFF.

This clone was seen only once. CDR3 region: CASSADRLLGPQHF. The DNA for the CDR3 is TGTGCCAGCAGCGCAGACAGGCTTCTGGGGCCCCAGCATTTT. The chain carries TRBV9 and TRBJ1-5, with D possibly matching TRBD1 (6 bases). V was shortened by 3 bases and J by 9 bases, with 16 bases between the two germline ends. The CDR3 is 14 residues long. CDR1 is SGDLS and CDR2 is YYNGEE in the germline V gene.

The chain employs TRBV6-5 and TRBJ2-1, with 7 bases identical to TRBD2. The germline V gene has CDR1 MNHEY and CDR2 SVGAGI. The CDR3 is made up of 15 amino acids. J lost 9 bases, V lost 7 bases, and 15 bases had no gene match. This CDR3 reads CASTENGGLGIEQFF. Here the CDR3 DNA reads TGTGCCAGCACCGAGAACGGAGGACTAGGGATTGAGCAGTTCTTC.

The genes are TRBV2 and TRBJ1-1, with TRBD1 as a possible D gene (5 bases). The CDR3 has 14 residues. Trimming stripped 6 bases from V and 5 bases from J, with 16 bases between. The germline CDR1 and CDR2 sequences are SNHLY and FYNNEI. In DNA form, the CDR3 reads TGTGCCAGCAGGGGTCTCAGGGAAGGAACTGAAGCTTTCTTT. It specifies CASRGLREGTEAFF.

The J gene is TRBJ1-2, the V gene TRBV7-9; no firm D call. Germline loops: CDR1 SEHNR, CDR2 FQNEAQ (reference sequence). Trimming took off 3 bases at V and 2 bases at J, with 13 bases between the two ends. The length of the CDR3 is 15 residues. The CDR3 DNA sequence: TGTGCCAGCAGCTTCGGAGGGAAAAGGAACTATGGCTACACCTTC. Its protein is CASSFGGKRNYGYTF.

The gene calls are TRBV7-9 and TRBJ2-7; 10 bases agree with TRBD2. In germline, CDR1 is SEHNR, CDR2 FQNEAQ (reference sequence). The CDR3 is made up of 17 amino acids. V shed 0 bases and J 3 bases; nucleotides not matched to a gene: 8. The CDR3 here is CASSLALRTSGNYEQYF. The DNA of the CDR3 is TGTGCCAGCAGCTTAGCTTTAAGGACTAGCGGTAACTACGAGCAGTACTTC.

This clone was seen a single time. The chain couples TRBV5-1 to TRBJ2-3; D is undetermined. CDR1 and CDR2 from the germline V gene are SGHRS and YFSETQ. V gave up 1 base and J gave up 2 bases, with 11 bases separating them. The CDR3 is made up of 15 amino acids. CDR3 residues: CASSLSPSDTDTQYF. The CDR3 DNA reads as TGCGCCAGCAGCTTGTCTCCGAGCGACACAGATACGCAGTATTTT.

The chain links TRBV15 to TRBJ2-2; 12 bases agree with TRBD2. V dropped 8 bases and J dropped 0; count of bases not matched to a gene: 16. The CDR3 is 20 amino acids. CDR1 is LNHNV, CDR2 YYDKDF, per germline (reference sequence). The DNA of the CDR3 is TGTGCCACCTCCCGGTACCCCCTAGCGGGGGGGCCCACGAACACCGGGGAGCTGTTTTTT. Translation: CATSRYPLAGGPTNTGELFF.

Here the CDR3 DNA reads TGTGCCAGCAGTTCGCGACAGGGATCCTACGAGCAGTACTTC. Translation gives CASSSRQGSYEQYF. The rearrangement joins TRBV6-2 or TRBV6-3 to TRBJ2-7; the match to TRBD1 covers 7 bases. The CDR3 contains 14 residues. V trimming: 4 bases; J trimming: 1 base; junction bases outside the gene matches: 4. Germline CDR1 and CDR2: MNHEY and SVGEGT.

This chain uses TRBV2 with TRBJ2-1, with 11 bases matching TRBD1. The CDR3 extends over 15 amino acids. Germline V gene sequence: CDR1 SNHLY, CDR2 FYNNEI. V dropped 8 bases and J dropped 2; count of bases not matched to a gene: 5. CDR3 protein: CASGTGGFAYNEQFF. CDR3 in DNA: TGTGCCAGCGGGACAGGGGGATTTGCCTACAATGAGCAGTTCTTC.

The chain is built from TRBV2 and TRBJ2-1; the D gene is possibly TRBD1 (6 bases). The germline V and J ends were trimmed by 7 bases and 4 bases, with 11 bases remaining between them. CDR3 length: 13 amino acids. CDR1 and CDR2 from the germline V gene are SNHLY and FYNNEI. CDR3 sequence (DNA): TGTGCCAGCACGACAGGAAATTACAATGAGCAGTTCTTC. Its protein product is CASTTGNYNEQFF.

The chain uses TRBV6-6 and TRBJ2-2; D may be TRBD1 (6 bases). Trimming took 4 bases from V and 1 from J, leaving 7 bases between them. Germline CDR1 reads MNHNY; CDR2 reads SVGAGI (reference sequence). The CDR3 runs 14 residues. CDR3 DNA sequence: TGTGCCAGCAGTTTACAGGGGAACACCGGGGAGCTGTTTTTT. It translates to CASSLQGNTGELFF.

This chain links TRBV19 with TRBJ1-4, with 8 nucleotides matching TRBD1. The length of the CDR3 is 13 residues. V trimming: 6 bases; J trimming: 7 bases; junction bases outside the gene matches: 4. Germline-derived CDR1 and CDR2 are LNHDA and SQIVND (reference sequence). CDR3 protein: CASRGDRSEKLFF. In nucleotides, the CDR3 is TGTGCCAGTAGGGGGGACAGGTCTGAAAAACTGTTTTTT.

The V gene is TRBV7-2, the J gene TRBJ1-1; 9 bases are shared with TRBD1. J lost 2 bases, V lost 5 bases, and 3 bases had no gene match. The CDR3 length is 14 residues. Germline CDR1 reads SGHTA; CDR2 reads FQGNSA. CDR3 bases: TGTGCCAGCAGCGTGGACAGGGGAAACACTGAAGCTTTCTTT. The encoded protein is CASSVDRGNTEAFF.

This chain uses TRBV2 with TRBJ1-1; D gene ambiguous. V was cut by 3 bases and J by 6 bases, with 5 bases left in between. CDR1 and CDR2 (germline): SNHLY, FYNNEI. The CDR3 totals 11 residues. In DNA, the CDR3 is TGTGCCAGCAGTGAGTCGGCTGAAGCTTTCTTT. Amino acid sequence: CASSESAEAFF.

The V and J genes are TRBV10-1 and TRBJ1-6; D is possibly TRBD1 (6 bases). Germline V CDR1 and CDR2: WNHNN, SYGVQD (reference sequence). The CDR3 consists of 14 residues. V dropped 0 bases and J dropped 9 bases, with 9 bases sitting between them. Here the CDR3 DNA reads TGCGCCAGCAGTGAGTCGGGCAGGGGTTCACCCCTCCACTTT. This sequence encodes CASSESGRGSPLHF.